Shown below are 10 T cell receptor beta chains from a single sample sequenced in a study of Ad26.COV2.S vaccination and SARS-CoV-2 variants. Profiled with immunoSEQ multiplex PCR; TCRdb holds only in-frame clones, not every one. The data hold roughly 380,000 clones, with about 90% observed a single time. This sample comprised peripheral blood, obtained after recovery from COVID-19. These receptors originate from a human donor who had recovered from COVID-19.

CDR3 loop: CASRPSAEINSPLHF. The DNA of the CDR3 is TGCGCCAGCAGACCTAGCGCCGAGATAAATTCACCCCTCCACTTT. This chain joins TRBV10-2 and TRBJ1-6, with D unresolved. The CDR3 has 15 amino acids. Germline CDR1 is WSHSY and CDR2 is SAAADI. Trimming removed 6 bases from V and 7 bases from J, with 16 bases in between.

The chain is built from TRBV6-1 and TRBJ2-7; D remains ambiguous. CDR3 length: 11 amino acids. Germline V gene lookup returns CDR1 MNHNS and CDR2 SASEGT. Trimming took 0 bases from V and 9 from J, leaving 6 bases between them. The CDR3 sequence is CASSEAAVQYF. In DNA, the CDR3 is TGTGCCAGCAGTGAAGCCGCGGTGCAGTACTTC.

This sequence joins TRBV29-1 and TRBJ2-7, with TRBD1 matching over 9 bases. The V segment lost 6 bases and the J segment 5 bases; nucleotides outside the gene matches: 8. The CDR3 loop spans 13 amino acids. Germline V lookup: CDR1 SQVTM, CDR2 ANQGSEA. The CDR3 here is CSVSGQGKDEQYF. The DNA for the CDR3 is TGCAGCGTGTCGGGACAGGGTAAAGACGAGCAGTACTTC.

The chain links TRBV7-2 to TRBJ1-4; possible D gene TRBD1, 6 bases. Trimming took off 2 bases at V and 8 bases at J, with 12 bases between the two ends. This CDR3 contains 14 residues. CDR1 is SGHTA and CDR2 is FQGNSA in the germline V gene. This chain's CDR3 is CASSLRGAEEKLFF. The CDR3 DNA follows: TGTGCCAGCAGCTTACGGGGGGCGGAGGAAAAACTGTTTTTT.

J is TRBJ1-2 and V is TRBV7-6, with D unclear. The length of the CDR3 is 14 residues. Germline CDR1 reads SGHVS; CDR2 reads FNYEAQ. The V end was cut by 1 base, the J end by 7 bases, with 13 bases between. The CDR3 DNA reads TGTGCCAGCAGCTTAGACTGGGGTAGAGGTGGCTACACCTTC. This gives the protein CASSLDWGRGGYTF.

The chain employs TRBV6-6 and TRBJ2-7; D perhaps matches TRBD1 (5 bases). V lost 2 bases, J lost 3 bases, and 8 bases lay in between. The CDR3 has 13 residues. Germline-derived CDR1 and CDR2 are MNHNY and SVGAGI (reference sequence). This CDR3 reads CASSYVRVYEQYF. CDR3 coding DNA: TGTGCCAGCAGTTACGTCAGGGTCTACGAGCAGTACTTC.

V and J are TRBV5-6 and TRBJ1-1; D gene unclear. CDR1 is SGHDT and CDR2 is YYEEEE in the germline V gene. Trimming took 1 base from V and 1 from J, leaving 5 bases between them. This CDR3 region has 13 residues. This CDR3 is CASSLYKNTEAFF. The CDR3 DNA sequence: TGTGCCAGCAGCTTGTACAAGAACACTGAAGCTTTCTTT.

The chain has TRBV12-5 and TRBJ1-2; no definite D call. The V gene lost 3 bases and the J gene lost 0 bases, with 5 bases spanning the gap. Germline CDR1 and CDR2: LGHNT and FRNRAP. This CDR3 comprises 13 residues. CDR3 amino acids: CASGFGSNYGYTF. In nucleotides, the CDR3 is TGTGCTAGTGGTTTTGGTTCTAACTATGGCTACACCTTC.

The V call is TRBV13, the J call TRBJ1-3; D is unclear. Germline V gives CDR1 PRHDT, CDR2 FYEKMQ (reference sequence). With 1 base removed from V and 0 bases from J, the gap between germline ends came to 10 bases. The CDR3 loop spans 16 amino acids. Written as DNA, the CDR3 is TGTGCCAGCAGCTTAGTACGTAGGTCCTCTGGAAACACCATATATTTT. Its translation is CASSLVRRSSGNTIYF.

This clone has only one observation. The chain joins TRBV6-1 to TRBJ1-1; the match to TRBD1 covers 9 bases. Germline V CDR1 and CDR2: MNHNS, SASEGT. V lost 6 bases to trimming and J lost 1 base; unmatched junction nucleotides: 0. This CDR3 comprises 13 residues. The CDR3 coding sequence is TGTGCCAGCAGGGACAGGGGGAACACTGAAGCTTTCTTT. It codes for CASRDRGNTEAFF.